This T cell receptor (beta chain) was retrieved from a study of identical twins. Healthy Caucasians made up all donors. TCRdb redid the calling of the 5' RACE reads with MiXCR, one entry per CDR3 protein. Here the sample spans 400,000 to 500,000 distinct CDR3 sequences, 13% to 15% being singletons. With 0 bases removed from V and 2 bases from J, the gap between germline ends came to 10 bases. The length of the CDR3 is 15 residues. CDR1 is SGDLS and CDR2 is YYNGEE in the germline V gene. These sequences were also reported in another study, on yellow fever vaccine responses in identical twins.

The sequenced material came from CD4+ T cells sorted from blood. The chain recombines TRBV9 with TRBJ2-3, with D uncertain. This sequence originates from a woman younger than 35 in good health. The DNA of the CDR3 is TGTGCCAGCAGCGTAGGCGGCCACGCCACAGATACGCAGTATTTT. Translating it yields CASSVGGHATDTQYF. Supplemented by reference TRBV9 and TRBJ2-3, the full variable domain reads DSGVTQTPKHLITATGQRVTLRCSPRSGDLSVYWYQQSLDQGLQFLIQYYNGEERAKGNILERFSAQQFPDLHSELNLSSLELGDSALYFCASSVGGHATDTQYFGPGTRLTVL.